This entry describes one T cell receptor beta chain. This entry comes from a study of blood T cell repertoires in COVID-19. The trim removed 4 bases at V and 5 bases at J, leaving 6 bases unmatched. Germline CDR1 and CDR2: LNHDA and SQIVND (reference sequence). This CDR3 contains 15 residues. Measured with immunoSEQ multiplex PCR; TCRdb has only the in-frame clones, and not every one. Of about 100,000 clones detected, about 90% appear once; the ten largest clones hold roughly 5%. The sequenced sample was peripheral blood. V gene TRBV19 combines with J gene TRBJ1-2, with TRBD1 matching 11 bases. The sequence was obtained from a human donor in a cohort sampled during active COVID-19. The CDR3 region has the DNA TGTGCCAGTAGTACGGACAGGGGGCGATTGTATGGCTACACCTTC. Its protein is CASSTDRGRLYGYTF.